The 5 T cell receptor beta chains in this list originate from one sample, sequenced in a study of blood T cell repertoires in COVID-19. Clones were read by immunoSEQ multiplex PCR, and TCRdb kept only the in-frame ones, dropping some. The sample includes over 15,000 clones, 78% of them seen just once. Specimen: peripheral blood. The receptors originated from a man aged 55 to 70 with active or convalescent COVID-19.

This CDR3 reads CASSQQYEQYF. The CDR3 DNA reads as TGTGCCAGCAGCCAACAGTACGAGCAGTACTTC. V usage is TRBV3-1 (or the pseudogene TRBV3-2) and J usage is TRBJ2-7; D ambiguous. V was shortened by 2 bases and J by 4 bases, with 3 bases between the two germline ends. The CDR3 is made up of 11 amino acids. From germline, CDR1 is LGHDT and CDR2 YNNKEL (reference sequence).

V usage is TRBV9 and J usage is TRBJ1-1, with no clear D. The CDR3 totals 14 residues. V lost 3 bases, J lost 0 bases, and 9 bases lay in between. Germline values: CDR1 SGDLS, CDR2 YYNGEE. The chain's CDR3 is CASSADTMNTEAFF. DNA for the CDR3: TGTGCCAGCAGCGCCGACACCATGAACACTGAAGCTTTCTTT.

This chain connects TRBV5-1 to TRBJ1-4, with D possibly matching TRBD1 (6 bases). V lost 5 bases to trimming and J lost 12 bases, with 17 bases between them. CDR1 and CDR2 (germline): SGHRS, YFSETQ. The CDR3 is made up of 13 amino acids. The CDR3 loop is CASRTGPIQELFF. DNA of the CDR3: TGCGCCAGCAGGACAGGACCCATCCAAGAACTGTTTTTT.

The chain uses TRBV6-1 and TRBJ2-3; D gene uncertain. The V end was cut by 3 bases, the J end by 7 bases, with 11 bases between. The CDR3 spans 13 residues. Germline assignment: CDR1 MNHNS and CDR2 SASEGT. CDR3 bases: TGTGCCAGCAGTGAGAGCTCTCCCAATACGCAGTATTTT. Encoded protein: CASSESSPNTQYF.

V and J are TRBV7-9 and TRBJ2-5, with 7 bases lining up with TRBD2. This CDR3 is built from 13 residues. Germline CDR1 reads SEHNR; CDR2 reads FQNEAQ (reference sequence). With V trimmed by 6 bases and J by 5 bases, 6 bases remained unmatched. DNA for the CDR3: TGTGCCAGCAGTTCTAATAGCGGGGAGACCCAGTACTTC. This sequence encodes CASSSNSGETQYF.